Below, one TCR beta chain is given with its context. This clonotype was counted many times. The clone's antigen remains unknown. There are no base qualities to consult, and no much larger clone falls within one base. The TCR beta CDR3 regions were amplified from the RNA transcripts. The first round of RT-PCR for the TCR CDR3 was performed with the HTBI primer set and the Qiagen OneStep RT-PCR kit. Libraries were constructed in a second round of multiplex PCR, after which size selection and purification were carried out. Sequencing of the libraries was done on an Illumina HiSeq2000 using paired-end 100 bp reads. As for the original processing: SOAPnuke was used to process the raw data, removing reads that contained adapters or uncalled bases, had a mean Phred below 15, or lacked an exact match to the constant primer or identifier. High-quality paired reads were merged with COPE v1.2.5, and unique nucleotide sequences were defined as clonotypes. Clonotypes were aligned to IMGT TRBV, TRBD and TRBJ reference segments using MiTCR v1.1. The analysis was restricted to V-J combinations with a frequency above 0.0001, which together covered 98% to 99.2% of the repertoires. The TCS score was defined as the ratio of F50 (clonal expansion) to E x V (chaos), calculated using BLOSUM62-based TCRdist between CDR3 peptides within each V-J. Welch's t-statistics and random forest reduced just over 500 V-J features to some 14, which were used in a naive Bayes classifier (R e1071). Using fastp at Q25 and MiXCR, TCRdb reprocessed the public reads and kept productive beta chains. Rows are combined by CDR3 protein, so each entry shows the most common genes and DNA. TCRdb's processing, not the authors' own work, is the source of the V and J calls. The table for this sample lists 150,000 to 200,000 distinct CDR3 sequences; 8% to 9.5% of them were counted only once. Over 20% of the sample belongs to the ten largest clones.

The sample originates from a study of T cells in Graves' hyperthyroidism and ophthalmopathy (dated by TCRdb to the late 2010s). Some background on the complete study: Peripheral blood was sampled at the time of initial diagnosis, prior to any treatment. For training and testing, the roughly 97 patients in the discovery cohort were randomly divided in a 7:3 ratio. The study also compared thyroid tissue and blood T-cell repertoires from five or six Graves' hyperthyroidism patients. To identify TCR V-J signatures that set the groups apart, the researchers used a discovery cohort of 100 or so patients, made up of 43 with Graves' ophthalmopathy and about 55 with stable Graves' hyperthyroidism. An independent validation cohort of some 18 hyperthyroidism patients and about 16 patients who later progressed to ophthalmopathy tested prospective prediction of ophthalmopathy. After blood sampling, hyperthyroidism patients were treated with methimazole at a starting dose of 30 mg daily, and ophthalmopathy patients were treated with high-dose intravenous methylprednisolone. The paper reports TCR Vbeta CDR3 sequencing of some 140 peripheral blood samples: 43 ophthalmopathy, 70 to 85 hyperthyroidism and 17 progressor patients. General study outcomes and caveats: No statistical method was used to fix the sample size in advance, and group allocation was not hidden from the investigators. A model built on a 13 V-J signature distinguished ophthalmopathy from stable hyperthyroidism, reaching around 90% sensitivity and around 81% specificity in cross-validation and 80%/75% in testing. Blood samples also contained most of the expanded thyroid clonotypes (frequency above 0.001), which suggests that blood repertoires may reflect thyroid immune responses. During validation, the model predicted progression to ophthalmopathy a median of approximately 7 months ahead of onset, with almost 71% sensitivity and about 75% specificity.

In the germline V gene (reference sequence), CDR1 corresponds to DFQATT and CDR2 to SNEGSKA. The CDR3 covers 11 residues, taking in both the cysteine and the phenylalanine. Only the CDR3 DNA stays, 33 bases, in frame from base 1. At the junction V is shortened by 6 bases and J by 2 bases, with 8 bases in between. Hyperthyroidism patients were aged 18 to 65 years and newly diagnosed, with disease duration of less than 2 months. Patients with uncontrolled infections, other autoimmune diseases, pregnancy or lactation were excluded. Diagnoses relied on clinical symptoms, serum thyroxine and TRAb, thyroid ultrasound and orbital computed tomography. Blood from progressor patients was collected at the time of first diagnosis with hyperthyroidism, before any ophthalmopathy symptoms had appeared. PBMCs were isolated from about 9.2 ml of fresh peripheral blood by Ficoll-Paque density gradient centrifugation. Patients classed as progressors first received a Graves' hyperthyroidism diagnosis and then went on to develop ophthalmopathy during follow-up. Trizol reagent was used to extract total RNA, and RNA quality was then checked on an Agilent 2100 Bioanalyzer.

Sequenced input: blood. The rearranged segments are TRBV20-1 and TRBJ2-7; no D segment can be confidently identified. The TCR originated in a woman aged 18-29 years with Graves' hyperthyroidism that later progressed to Graves' ophthalmopathy. The DNA sequence reads TGCAGTGCCCTCCGAACCTACGAGCAGTACTTC. Its protein reads: CSALRTYEQYF.